Included here is one TCR beta chain sequence, with context. The specificity of this receptor is unknown. Base qualities are missing; no much larger clone stands one base away. The immunoSEQ Assay was the method used to sequence TCRbeta CDR3 regions. After extraction, genomic DNA underwent amplification by bias-controlled multiplex PCR, followed by high-throughput sequencing. In the source study's methods: Collapsing and filtering of sequences were performed to quantify the absolute abundance of each unique TCRbeta CDR3 region. T cell fraction was estimated by normalizing TCRbeta template counts to usable DNA, which was measured by amplifying reference genes present in all nucleated cells. Repertoire TCRs were annotated as SARS-CoV-2-specific when V gene, CDR3 amino acid sequence and J gene were exactly matched to a known reactive TCR set. The reference SARS-CoV-2 TCR set was derived from MIRA and filtered for enrichment in COVID-19-positive ImmuneCODE repertoires, a step that removed public or cross-reactive TCRs. Drawing on the MIRA antigens, annotated TCRs were analysed further at the level of specific ORF or position within ORF. Breadth was defined as annotated unique rearrangements over total unique productive rearrangements; depth was the summed frequency of those rearrangements. Two-sided Wilcoxon rank-sum tests were applied when comparing TCR breadth between groups. This is the immuneACCESS table as TCRdb keeps it, with only in-frame sequences that have V and J called. A part of the clones is gone; compared with another copy, unresolved V genes explain less than half, and the rest is unexplained. V, J and clone size reflect that table, while D and trimming were determined from the DNA. Recorded for this sample are about 370,000 clones; about nine tenths of them occurred a single time. Approximately 1.9% of the sample is in the top ten clones.

CDR3 length: 13 amino acids, cysteine to phenylalanine. Here the CDR3 DNA is all that survives: 39 bases in frame from base 1. The V end loses 3 bases and the J end loses 5 bases, and a stretch of 10 bases separates them. The germline V gene supplies CDR1 MNHNS and CDR2 SASEGT. According to the study, the label for this sample's treatment or condition signals: approximately 18 received Ad26.COV2.S at low or high dose, single or two shots; 5 received placebo; per-sample allocation not given. For vaccine and placebo recipients, repertoires were sequenced using samples collected on day 63 after the first injection. In Cohort 1b, 25 or so adults aged 18-55 years were enrolled at a single site in Boston, USA, between 29 July and 7 August 2020. Ad26.COV2.S consisted of a replication-incompetent adenovirus type 26 vector by which a prefusion-stabilized SARS-CoV-2 spike protein from the original Wuhan strain was expressed.

This specimen belongs to a study of Ad26.COV2.S vaccination and SARS-CoV-2 variants (dated by TCRdb to the early 2020s). Regarding the study in general: Vaccine-arm donors were drawn from COV1001, a multicentre, randomized, double-blind, placebo-controlled phase I-IIa trial of Ad26.COV2.S in healthy adults. Ad26.COV2.S was administered intramuscularly at a dose of 5x10^10 or 1x10^11 viral particles, either as one shot or as two shots given 56 days apart. Investigators did not know the trial group allocation while performing experiments and assessing outcomes. Trial participants were randomized into five groups of five: low-dose or high-dose Ad26.COV2.S given once or twice, or placebo on both occasions. The TCR-sequenced set comprised approximately 32 samples: about 19 Ad26.COV2.S vaccine recipients, 5 placebo recipients and 8 SARS-CoV-2 convalescent individuals. The specificity and breadth of SARS-CoV-2-reactive T cell receptors after Ad26.COV2.S vaccination were assessed by TCRbeta repertoire sequencing. The study at large found these results: Vaccine and placebo recipients had similar non-spike TCR breadth, a finding consistent with the vaccine containing only spike. The authors noted that the TCR breadth and depth analyses may have underestimated total T cell responses. Spike-specific TCR breadth was higher in Ad26.COV2.S recipients than in placebo recipients (P = 0.0014). The study was not powered to compare responses between vaccine doses or regimens. After vaccination, spike-specific CD8+ and CD4+ T cell responses were reported to show substantial breadth.

The clonotype originates from a person between 18 and 65 years old who received the Ad26.COV2.S COVID-19 vaccine or a placebo. The starting material was peripheral blood, obtained in a trial of Ad26.COV2.S vaccine versus placebo. This chain is built from TRBV6-1 and TRBJ2-5, and TRBD1 may be the D gene, going by 5 matching bases. The CDR3 reads as follows: CASSERQKETQYF. The DNA reads TGTGCCAGCAGTGAGCGACAGAAGGAGACCCAGTACTTC.